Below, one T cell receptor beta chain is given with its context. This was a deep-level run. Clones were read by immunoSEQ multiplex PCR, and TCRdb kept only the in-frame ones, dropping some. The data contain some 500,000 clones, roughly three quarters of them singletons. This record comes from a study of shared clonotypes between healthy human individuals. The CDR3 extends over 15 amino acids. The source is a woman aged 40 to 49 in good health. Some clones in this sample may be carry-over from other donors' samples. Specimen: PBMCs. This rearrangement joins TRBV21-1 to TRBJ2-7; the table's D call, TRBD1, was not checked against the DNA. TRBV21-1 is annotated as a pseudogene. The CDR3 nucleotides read TGTGCCAGCAGCAAAGCAAACAGGGCGACGGACGAGCAGTACTTC. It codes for CASSKANRATDEQYF.